This entry lists 27 T cell receptor beta chains sequenced from one sample in a study of blood T cell repertoires in COVID-19. Assay used: immunoSEQ multiplex PCR; TCRdb lists only in-frame clones, some missing. The table includes hundreds of thousands of clones, 75% to 90% detected once. The source material was peripheral blood. The receptors here all came from a woman aged 18 to 35 with acute or convalescent COVID-19.

This sequence joins TRBV19 and TRBJ1-5; no clear D gene. This CDR3 is 15 amino acids long. Germline assignment: CDR1 LNHDA and CDR2 SQIVND (reference sequence). V was pared by 3 bases and J by 1 base, with 10 bases between. The CDR3 reads CASSIYRVSNQPQHF. In DNA form, the CDR3 reads TGTGCCAGTAGTATTTACCGGGTAAGCAATCAGCCCCAGCATTTT.

The chain carries TRBV7-2 and TRBJ2-1; 8 bases agree with TRBD2. Germline CDR1 is SGHTA and CDR2 is FQGNSA. The CDR3 is 15 residues long. Trimming cost V 5 bases and J 7 bases; bases outside gene matches: 10. As DNA, the CDR3 is TGTGCCAGCAGCCCCGGCCGGGGGGGCAGGAATGAGCAGTTCTTC. It is translated as CASSPGRGGRNEQFF.

A few counts support this clone. The V call is TRBV2, the J call TRBJ1-1; D is undetermined. Germline assignment: CDR1 SNHLY and CDR2 FYNNEI. The CDR3 is 13 amino acids. V lost 7 bases, J lost 5 bases, and 14 bases lay in between. DNA of the CDR3: TGTGCCAGCATCCAAGGGAGGGTGACTGAAGCTTTCTTT. As protein: CASIQGRVTEAFF.

This clone was detected once. This chain joins TRBV15 and TRBJ1-5; TRBD1 aligns across 8 bases. The CDR3 length is 17 residues. The germline gives CDR1 LNHNV, CDR2 YYDKDF (reference sequence). The V and J ends lost 0 bases and 6 bases, in that order; junction bases with no gene match: 10. CDR3 sequence reads: CATSRDSVRGRGQPQHF. The CDR3 coding sequence is TGTGCCACCAGCAGAGATTCGGTCAGGGGGCGAGGTCAGCCCCAGCATTTT.

V is TRBV10-2 and J is TRBJ1-1, with TRBD1 as a possible D gene (6 bases). This CDR3 is built from 14 residues. Trimming shortened V by 7 bases and J by 2 bases, and 14 bases separated the two germline ends. Germline CDR1 reads WSHSY; CDR2 reads SAAADI. CDR3 sequence reads: CASIRTDRNTEAFF. CDR3 DNA: TGCGCCAGCATTAGGACAGATCGTAACACTGAAGCTTTCTTT.

The chain is built from TRBV7-2 and TRBJ1-3; 8 nucleotides match TRBD1. Germline lookup yields CDR1 SGHTA and CDR2 FQGNSA. After removal of 1 base from V and 1 base from J, the junction contained 12 bases not matched to a gene. This CDR3 region has 19 residues. The CDR3 here is CASSLGVGRTGLSGNTIYF. Here the CDR3 DNA reads TGTGCCAGCAGCTTAGGGGTAGGGAGGACAGGGCTTTCTGGAAACACCATATATTTT.

A single count supports this clone. The chain combines TRBV7-2 with TRBJ2-3, with a weak D call TRBD2 (5 bases). This CDR3 has 15 residues. V lost 2 bases and J 11 bases, leaving 20 bases between the germline ends. Germline lookup yields CDR1 SGHTA and CDR2 FQGNSA. The CDR3 sequence: CASSLSVNGVGVQYF. The CDR3 nucleotides read TGTGCCAGCAGCTTATCGGTAAACGGGGTTGGTGTGCAGTATTTT. Drawing the rest from reference TRBV7-2 and TRBJ2-3, the complete variable domain is GAGVSQSPSNKVTEKGKDVELRCDPISGHTALYWYRQSLGQGLEFLIYFQGNSAPDKSGLPSDRFSAERTGGSVSTLTIQRTQQEDSAVYLCASSLSVNGVGVQYFGPGTRLTVL.

The chain uses TRBV9 and TRBJ1-2; D remains unclear. Per germline, CDR1 SGDLS and CDR2 YYNGEE. The CDR3 is 15 residues long. The V gene lost 3 bases and the J gene lost 8 bases, with 20 bases spanning the gap. This chain's CDR3 is CASSAQAREGGGYTF. The CDR3 nucleotides are TGTGCCAGCAGCGCCCAAGCTCGGGAGGGTGGAGGCTACACCTTC. Full variable domain (outside the CDR3, taken from reference TRBV9 and TRBJ1-2): DSGVTQTPKHLITATGQRVTLRCSPRSGDLSVYWYQQSLDQGLQFLIQYYNGEERAKGNILERFSAQQFPDLHSELNLSSLELGDSALYFCASSAQAREGGGYTFGSGTRLTVV.

The rearrangement uses TRBV6-5 and TRBJ2-3; possibly TRBD2 for D (5 bases). This CDR3 has 15 residues. Looked up from germline, CDR1 is MNHEY and CDR2 is SVGAGI. V was cut by 6 bases and J by 3 bases, with 16 bases left in between. The CDR3 region is CASSMLMRTTDTQYF. As DNA, the CDR3 is TGTGCCAGCAGCATGCTGATGAGGACTACAGATACGCAGTATTTT.

The J gene is TRBJ1-3, the V gene TRBV9; D gene uncertain. Germline lookup yields CDR1 SGDLS and CDR2 YYNGEE. This CDR3 has 13 residues. The ends were cut back, 3 bases at V and 4 bases at J, with 8 bases in the middle. The CDR3 coding sequence is TGTGCCAGCAGCGCCCTATCGGGAAACACCATATATTTT. It codes for CASSALSGNTIYF.

The chain links TRBV27 to TRBJ2-2; D possibly corresponds to TRBD1 (5 bases). Trimming pared 3 bases from V and 7 bases from J, leaving 12 bases between. This CDR3 region has 14 residues. In germline, CDR1 is MNHEY, CDR2 SMNVEV (reference sequence). The CDR3 DNA follows: TGTGCCAGCAGTTTGACCAGGGTCGGCGGGGAGCTGTTTTTT. This sequence encodes CASSLTRVGGELFF.

The V call is TRBV24-1, the J call TRBJ2-3; 7 bases are a match to TRBD1. The germline V gene has CDR1 KGHDR and CDR2 SFDVKD. J was trimmed by 6 bases and V by 11 bases; bases with no gene match: 10. CDR3 length: 13 residues. The CDR3 region has the DNA TGTGCCATCAACAGGGACAGTTCGGATACGCAGTATTTT. Translating it yields CAINRDSSDTQYF.

The chain carries TRBV30 and TRBJ1-2, with 12 nucleotides matching TRBD1. The CDR3 totals 14 residues. Unmatched junction bases numbered 6, after V lost 4 bases and J lost 6 bases. The V gene's germline CDR1 is GTSNPN and CDR2 SVGIG (reference sequence). CDR3 protein: CAWNPGQGANGYTF. The CDR3 region has the DNA TGTGCCTGGAACCCGGGACAGGGGGCGAATGGCTACACCTTC.

This rearrangement joins TRBV19 to TRBJ2-7, with 11 positions matching TRBD2. The CDR3 spans 15 residues. Germline CDR1 is LNHDA and CDR2 is SQIVND (reference sequence). Germline trimming cut 5 bases from V and 6 bases from J; bases unmatched to any gene: 9. CDR3 DNA: TGTGCCAGTAGTCCCCCGGCTAGCGGGGGGACCGAGCAGTACTTC. Translation: CASSPPASGGTEQYF.

The rearrangement uses TRBV24-1 and TRBJ1-2; D is ambiguous. The V gene lost 5 bases and the J gene lost 3 bases, with 9 bases spanning the gap. The length of the CDR3 is 13 residues. Germline CDR1 reads KGHDR; CDR2 reads SFDVKD. The CDR3 DNA follows: TGTGCCACCAGTGGAGGCAGAGACTATGGCTACACCTTC. This translates into CATSGGRDYGYTF.

The V gene is TRBV7-6, the J gene TRBJ1-3, with TRBD1 matching over 7 bases. V lost 4 bases to trimming and J lost 8 bases; unmatched junction nucleotides: 8. Germline loops: CDR1 SGHVS, CDR2 FNYEAQ. There are 14 residues in the CDR3. Written as DNA, the CDR3 is TGTGCCAGCAGCTACACAGGGGAGGAGGACACCATATATTTT. This translates into CASSYTGEEDTIYF.

The chain couples TRBV19 to TRBJ1-2; 8 bases line up with TRBD1. The germline CDR1 and CDR2 sequences are LNHDA and SQIVND (reference sequence). The CDR3 consists of 14 residues. The J segment lost 4 bases and the V segment lost 7 bases, leaving 8 bases of the junction unmatched. The CDR3 reads CASTSATGAYGYTF. CDR3 sequence (DNA): TGTGCCAGTACCTCAGCGACAGGGGCCTATGGCTACACCTTC.

The rearrangement links TRBV14 to TRBJ2-7; D possibly corresponds to TRBD1 (6 bases). This CDR3 comprises 13 residues. V was trimmed by 4 bases and J by 6 bases, leaving 13 bases between them. In germline, CDR1 is SGHDN, CDR2 FVKESK. This CDR3 reads CASSLGRGTEQYF. In DNA, the CDR3 is TGTGCCAGCAGCCTCGGCAGGGGCACCGAGCAGTACTTC.

The chain employs TRBV5-1 and TRBJ2-1, with D maybe TRBD1 (6 bases). V was cut by 1 base and J by 4 bases, with 30 bases left in between. Germline CDR1 is SGHRS and CDR2 is YFSETQ. This CDR3 is built from 21 residues. CDR3 protein: CASSLSVPPGHRVSYYNEQFF. CDR3 DNA sequence: TGCGCCAGCAGCTTGTCTGTCCCACCGGGACACCGTGTATCCTATTACAATGAGCAGTTCTTC.

V gene TRBV28 combines with J gene TRBJ1-2, with TRBD1 identical over 8 bases. V lost 3 bases and J lost 0; bases outside the gene matches: 9. Germline V gene sequence: CDR1 MDHEN, CDR2 SYDVKM. The CDR3 covers 17 residues. This chain's CDR3 is CASSFLQGGLANYGYTF. DNA for the CDR3: TGTGCCAGCAGTTTTTTACAGGGGGGTTTAGCTAACTATGGCTACACCTTC.

This clone was seen only a few times. The chain recombines TRBV4-1 with TRBJ1-2, with 8 bases aligning to TRBD1. The V gene end was trimmed by 3 bases and the J gene end by 5 bases; junction bases not matched to a gene: 5. The CDR3 loop spans 14 amino acids. Germline V gene sequence: CDR1 MGHRA, CDR2 YSYEKL. DNA of the CDR3: TGCGCCAGCAGCCACCCAGGGGGCCGGTATGGCTACACCTTC. Translation: CASSHPGGRYGYTF.

This clone was seen only a few times. The chain carries TRBV4-1 and TRBJ1-4; possible D gene TRBD1, 5 bases. CDR3 size: 19 residues. V lost 1 base to trimming and J lost 6 bases, with 24 bases between them. CDR1 is MGHRA and CDR2 is YSYEKL in the germline V gene. The CDR3 DNA sequence: TGCGCCAGCAGCCAAGGGTGGACACAACCCCACCTCGGGCATGAAAAACTGTTTTTT. Amino acids: CASSQGWTQPHLGHEKLFF.

J is TRBJ1-2 and V is TRBV5-4; no clear D gene. This CDR3 contains 11 residues. From germline, CDR1 is SGHNT and CDR2 YYREEE (reference sequence). The germline V and J ends were trimmed by 3 bases and 7 bases, with 7 bases remaining between them. The CDR3 DNA sequence: TGTGCCAGCAGCTCCTCCAGTGGCTACACCTTC. Protein: CASSSSSGYTF.

The chain uses TRBV25-1 and TRBJ1-1; D perhaps matches TRBD1 (5 bases). This CDR3 region has 13 residues. Germline V gene data show CDR1 as MGHDK and CDR2 as SYGVNS. V was clipped by 7 bases and J by 1 base, with 10 bases between them. The CDR3 loop reads CASNQGSNTEAFF. Written as DNA, the CDR3 is TGTGCCAGCAACCAGGGCTCGAACACTGAAGCTTTCTTT. Based on the CDR3 plus reference TRBV25-1 and TRBJ1-1, the full variable domain is EADIYQTPRYLVIGTGKKITLECSQTMGHDKMYWYQQDPGMELHLIHYSYGVNSTEKGDLSSESTVSRIRTEHFPLTLESARPSHTSQYLCASNQGSNTEAFFGQGTRLTVV.

The chain recombines TRBV7-2 with TRBJ1-4, with D tentatively TRBD1 (6 bases). Trimming cost V 4 bases and J 8 bases, with 17 bases left between them. The V gene's germline CDR1 is SGHTA and CDR2 FQGNSA. This CDR3 has 15 amino acids. CDR3 DNA sequence: TGTGCCAGCAGCTCTACTTTCAGGGGTGGAGAAAAACTGTTTTTT. This encodes CASSSTFRGGEKLFF.

The chain has TRBV6-4 and TRBJ1-5; 8 bases fit TRBD1. This CDR3 has 15 residues. Looked up from germline, CDR1 is MRHNA and CDR2 is SNTAGT. The trim removed 6 bases at V and 1 base at J, leaving 5 bases unmatched. This CDR3 is CASSVDRGSNQPQHF. The CDR3, as DNA: TGTGCCAGCAGCGTCGACAGGGGCAGCAATCAGCCCCAGCATTTT.

The chain uses TRBV19 and TRBJ2-5; D may be TRBD2 (5 bases). Germline values: CDR1 LNHDA, CDR2 SQIVND (reference sequence). V was clipped by 0 bases and J by 2 bases, with 10 bases between them. The CDR3 is 15 amino acids. In DNA form, the CDR3 reads TGTGCCAGTAGTATAGATACTGGACTGCAAGAGACCCAGTACTTC. It specifies CASSIDTGLQETQYF.